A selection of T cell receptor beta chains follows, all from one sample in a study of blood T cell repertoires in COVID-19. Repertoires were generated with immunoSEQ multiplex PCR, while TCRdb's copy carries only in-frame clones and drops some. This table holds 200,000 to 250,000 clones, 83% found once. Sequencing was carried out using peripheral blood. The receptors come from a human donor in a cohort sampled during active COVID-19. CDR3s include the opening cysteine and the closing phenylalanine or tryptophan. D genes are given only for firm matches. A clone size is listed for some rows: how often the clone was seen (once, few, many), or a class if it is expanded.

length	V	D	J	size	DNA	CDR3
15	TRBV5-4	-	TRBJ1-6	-	TGTGCCAGCAGCTTGGAAGGGGGAAAGAATTCACCCCTCCACTTT	CASSLEGGKNSPLHF
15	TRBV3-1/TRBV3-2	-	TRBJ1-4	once	TGTGCCAGCTCCCAAGAGGGGACAACAAAGGAAAAACTGTTTTTT	CASSQEGTTKEKLFF
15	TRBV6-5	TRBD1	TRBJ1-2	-	TGTGCCAGCAGTTACTCGACAGGGCCTCCATATGGCTACACCTTC	CASSYSTGPPYGYTF
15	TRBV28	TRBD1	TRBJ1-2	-	TGTGCCAGCAGGACAGGGGGCGCGGGGGGGGGTGGCTACACCTTC	CASRTGGAGGGGYTF
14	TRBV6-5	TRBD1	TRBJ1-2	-	TGTGCCAGCAGCCGACGACAGGGAACCTATGGCTACACCTTC	CASSRRQGTYGYTF
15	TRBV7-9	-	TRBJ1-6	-	TGTGCCAGCAGCTTAGGGGGCCGGGATAATTCACCCCTCCACTTT	CASSLGGRDNSPLHF
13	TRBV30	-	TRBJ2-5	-	TGTGCATCGAGCCACAGGGAGGGAGAGACCCAGTACTTC	CASSHREGETQYF
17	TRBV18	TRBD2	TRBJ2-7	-	TGTGCCAGCTCACCACCAGGGCTGGCTAGCGGAGCCTACGAGCAGTACTTC	CASSPPGLASGAYEQYF
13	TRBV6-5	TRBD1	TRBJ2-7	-	TGTGCCAGCCGGACAGGGAAGACTCACGAGCAGTACTTC	CASRTGKTHEQYF
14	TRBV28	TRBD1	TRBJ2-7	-	TGTGCCAGCACCCCGACAGGGGTTCCCTACGAGCAGTACTTC	CASTPTGVPYEQYF
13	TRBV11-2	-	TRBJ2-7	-	TGTGCCAGCAGCTTAGATCGGGGTGGAGAGCAGTACTTC	CASSLDRGGEQYF
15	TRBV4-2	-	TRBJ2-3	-	TGTGCCAGCAGCCAAGTGGATGGAGACACAGATACGCAGTATTTT	CASSQVDGDTDTQYF
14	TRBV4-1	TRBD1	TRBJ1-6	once	TGCGCCAGCAGCCTGGGACAGGGTAATTCACCCCTCCACTTT	CASSLGQGNSPLHF
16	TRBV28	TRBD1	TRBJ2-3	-	TGTGCCAGCAGTTTTGGGGGGGGACAGGGCGAAGATACGCAGTATTTT	CASSFGGGQGEDTQYF
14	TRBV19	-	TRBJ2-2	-	TGTGCCAGTAGTCAGTCAGGGTGGACCGGGGAGCTGTTTTTT	CASSQSGWTGELFF
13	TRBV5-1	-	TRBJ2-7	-	TGCGCCAGCAGCTTGACTAGTTTTGGCGAGCAGTACTTC	CASSLTSFGEQYF
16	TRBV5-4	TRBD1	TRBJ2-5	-	TGTGCCAGCAGCTACACAGGGGGTGGGAACCAAGAGACCCAGTACTTC	CASSYTGGGNQETQYF
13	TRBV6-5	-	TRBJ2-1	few	TGTGCCAGCAGTCGACAGTTCTACAATGAGCAGTTCTTC	CASSRQFYNEQFF
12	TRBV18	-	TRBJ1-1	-	TGTGCCAGCTCACTGATCGTAGATGAAGCTTTCTTT	CASSLIVDEAFF
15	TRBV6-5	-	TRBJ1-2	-	TGTGCCAGCAGTTCGAGGGGACGGGGGGAGAGTGGCTACACCTTC	CASSSRGRGESGYTF
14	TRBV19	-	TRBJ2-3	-	TGTGCCAGTGGGCTAGAGGGAGGAGGAGATACGCAGTATTTT	CASGLEGGGDTQYF
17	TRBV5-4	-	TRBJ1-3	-	TGTGCCAGCAGCCCCCAAGGGGCAGGGCTGGGTGGAAACACCATATATTTT	CASSPQGAGLGGNTIYF
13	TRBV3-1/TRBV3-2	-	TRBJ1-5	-	TGTGCCAGCAGCCAAGATCCCGGTCAGCCCCAGCATTTT	CASSQDPGQPQHF
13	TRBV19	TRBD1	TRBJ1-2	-	TGTGCCATTAAACGGACAGGGGGTAATGGCTACACCTTC	CAIKRTGGNGYTF
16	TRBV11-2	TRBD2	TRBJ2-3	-	TGTGCCAGCAGCTTAGGAAGTAGCGGGCTCACAGATACGCAGTATTTT	CASSLGSSGLTDTQYF
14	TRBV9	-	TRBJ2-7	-	TGTGCCAGCAGCCCTAAGGACTGGGGCTACGAGCAGTACTTC	CASSPKDWGYEQYF
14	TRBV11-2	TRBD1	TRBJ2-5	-	TGTGCCAGCAGCTGGCAGGGGGCTGGGGAGACCCAGTACTTC	CASSWQGAGETQYF
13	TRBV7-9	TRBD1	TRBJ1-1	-	TGTGCCAGCAGAAGGACAGGGTGGACTGAAGCTTTCTTT	CASRRTGWTEAFF
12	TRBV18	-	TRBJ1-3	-	TGTGCCAGCTCACGACAGAAAGACACCATATATTTT	CASSRQKDTIYF